This TCR beta chain was profiled in a study of cytomegalovirus exposure and HLA in healthy donors. At the level of the study: The same platform was used for the 90 to 150 validation repertoires as for the 666 first-cohort repertoires, as reported in a later analysis.

Here immunoSEQ multiplex PCR was the method, and the copy in TCRdb shows in-frame clones only, minus some. Among roughly 190,000 clones listed, roughly 86% were seen once. This CDR3 has 15 amino acids. V was trimmed by 2 bases and J by 8 bases, leaving 15 bases between them. Germline lookup yields CDR1 MNHNS and CDR2 SASEGT. The sequenced material came from PBMCs. V is TRBV6-1 and J is TRBJ1-4; tentatively, D is TRBD1 (6 bases). This TCR came from a man aged 25-40 years in good health and CMV-seropositive. This chain's CDR3 is CASSEQKTGSEKLFF. DNA of the CDR3: TGTGCCAGCAGTGAACAGAAGACAGGTTCGGAAAAACTGTTTTTT.